This TCR beta chain was observed in a study of cytomegalovirus exposure and HLA in healthy donors. The V and J ends lost 2 bases and 5 bases respectively, with 12 bases between them. This CDR3 comprises 14 residues. Germline CDR1 SNHLY, CDR2 FYNNEI. Healthy individuals who donated bone marrow served as the donors. There are a few counts of this clone. Its antigen remains unidentified. 13 Jbeta primers and 60 Vbeta primers were used for the PCR. TCRdb's copy holds only in-frame clones and misses some; the assay was immunoSEQ multiplex PCR. This table has 150,000 to 200,000 clones, 70% to 90% appearing once. Study-level findings and limits: TCR beta V segments were, for the most part, productive about 87% or about 30% of the time in an earlier analysis. No immune exposure information besides CMV serostatus was available. The study flagged some 170 TCR beta chains as cytomegalovirus-associated.

The sequenced sample consisted of PBMCs. The sequence was collected from a man between 18 and 29 years old in good health and CMV-seropositive. The gene calls are TRBV2 and TRBJ2-5; no clear D. The CDR3 spells CASSESGFEETQYF. In nucleotides, the CDR3 is TGTGCCAGCAGTGAATCAGGTTTCGAGGAGACCCAGTACTTC.